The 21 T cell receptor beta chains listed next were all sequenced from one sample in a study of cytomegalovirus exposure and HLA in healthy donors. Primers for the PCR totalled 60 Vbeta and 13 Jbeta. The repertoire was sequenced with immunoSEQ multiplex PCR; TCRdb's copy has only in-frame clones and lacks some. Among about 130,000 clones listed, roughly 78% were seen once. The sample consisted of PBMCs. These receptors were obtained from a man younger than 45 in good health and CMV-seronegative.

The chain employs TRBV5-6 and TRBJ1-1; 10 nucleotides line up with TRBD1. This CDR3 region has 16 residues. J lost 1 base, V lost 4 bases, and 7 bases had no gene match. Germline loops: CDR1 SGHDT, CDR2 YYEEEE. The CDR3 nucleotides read TGTGCCAGCAGCCTCCGGGACAGGGGCGCGAACACTGAAGCTTTCTTT. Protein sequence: CASSLRDRGANTEAFF.

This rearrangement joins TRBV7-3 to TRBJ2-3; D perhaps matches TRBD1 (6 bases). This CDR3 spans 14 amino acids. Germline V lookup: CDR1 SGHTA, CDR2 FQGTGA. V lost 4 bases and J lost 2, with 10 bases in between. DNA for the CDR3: TGTGCCAGCAGCTCGACAGGACCCACAGATACGCAGTATTTT. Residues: CASSSTGPTDTQYF.

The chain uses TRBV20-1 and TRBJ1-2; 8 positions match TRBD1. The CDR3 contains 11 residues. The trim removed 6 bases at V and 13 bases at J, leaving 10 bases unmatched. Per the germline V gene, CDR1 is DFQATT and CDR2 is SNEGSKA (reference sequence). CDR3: CSASRTGLTTF. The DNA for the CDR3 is TGCAGTGCAAGCCGGACAGGGCTTACCACCTTC.

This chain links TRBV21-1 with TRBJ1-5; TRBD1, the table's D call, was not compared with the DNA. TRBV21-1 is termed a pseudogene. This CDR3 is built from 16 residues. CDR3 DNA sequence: TGTGCCAGCAGCAAAGACCTTACAGGGATTCGTCAGCCCCAGCATTTT. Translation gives CASSKDLTGIRQPQHF.

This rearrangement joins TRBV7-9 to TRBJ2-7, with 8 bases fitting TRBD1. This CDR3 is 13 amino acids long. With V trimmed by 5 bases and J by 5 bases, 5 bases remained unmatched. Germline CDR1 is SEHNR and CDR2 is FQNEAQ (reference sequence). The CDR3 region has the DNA TGTGCCAGCAGCCCACGGGACAGGCACGAGCAGTACTTC. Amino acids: CASSPRDRHEQYF.

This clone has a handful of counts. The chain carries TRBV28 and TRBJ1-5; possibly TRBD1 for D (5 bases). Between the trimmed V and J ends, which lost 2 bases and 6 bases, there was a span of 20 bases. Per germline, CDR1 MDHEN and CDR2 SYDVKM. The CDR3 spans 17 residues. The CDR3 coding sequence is TGTGCCAGCAGTTTAGTAGGGGCAGCCTTCTCGGTTCAGCCCCAGCATTTT. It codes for CASSLVGAAFSVQPQHF.

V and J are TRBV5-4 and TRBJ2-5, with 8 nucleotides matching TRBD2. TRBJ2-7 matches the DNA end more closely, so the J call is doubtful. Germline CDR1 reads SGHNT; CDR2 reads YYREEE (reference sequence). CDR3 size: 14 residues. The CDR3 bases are TGTGCCAGCAGCTCCGGGACTAGTCCCCACGAGCAGTACTTC. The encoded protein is CASSSGTSPHEQYF.

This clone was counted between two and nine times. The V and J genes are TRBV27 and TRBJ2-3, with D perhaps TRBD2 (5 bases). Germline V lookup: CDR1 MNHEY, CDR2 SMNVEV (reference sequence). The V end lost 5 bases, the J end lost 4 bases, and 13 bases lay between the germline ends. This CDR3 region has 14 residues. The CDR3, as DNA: TGTGCCAGCAGTCTATATACTAGGGCAGATACGCAGTATTTT. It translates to CASSLYTRADTQYF.

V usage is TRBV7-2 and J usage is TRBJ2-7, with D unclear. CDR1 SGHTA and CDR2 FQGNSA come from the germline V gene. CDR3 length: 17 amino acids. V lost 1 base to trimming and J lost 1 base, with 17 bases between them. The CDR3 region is CASSLESWAAASYEQYF. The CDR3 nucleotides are TGTGCCAGCAGCTTAGAATCTTGGGCAGCTGCATCCTACGAGCAGTACTTC.

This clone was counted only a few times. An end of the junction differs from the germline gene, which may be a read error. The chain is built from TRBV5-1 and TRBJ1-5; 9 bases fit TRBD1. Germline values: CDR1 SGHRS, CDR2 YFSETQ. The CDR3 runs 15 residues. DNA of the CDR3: TGCGCCAGCAGCTTGGAGGGACAGGGAGGGCAGCCCCAGAATTTT. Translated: CASSLEGQGGQPQNF.

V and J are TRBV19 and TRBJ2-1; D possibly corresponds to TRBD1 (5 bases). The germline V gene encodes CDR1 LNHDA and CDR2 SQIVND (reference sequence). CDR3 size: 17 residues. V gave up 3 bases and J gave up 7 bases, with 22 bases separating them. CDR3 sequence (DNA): TGTGCCAGTAGTATTTGGATCTCGGGCACGGCAGGGAATGAGCAGTTCTTC. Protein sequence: CASSIWISGTAGNEQFF. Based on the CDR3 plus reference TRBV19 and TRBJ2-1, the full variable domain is DGGITQSPKYLFRKEGQNVTLSCEQNLNHDAMYWYRQDPGQGLRLIYYSQIVNDFQKGDIAEGYSVSREKKESFPLTVTSAQKNPTAFYLCASSIWISGTAGNEQFFGPGTRLTVL.

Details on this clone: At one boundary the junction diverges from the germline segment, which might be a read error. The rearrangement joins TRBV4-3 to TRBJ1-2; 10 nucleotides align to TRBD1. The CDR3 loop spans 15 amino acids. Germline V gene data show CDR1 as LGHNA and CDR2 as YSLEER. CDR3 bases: TGCACCAGCAGCCAAGCGGGACAGGGGTTTTATGGCTACCCCTTC. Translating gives CTSSQAGQGFYGYPF.

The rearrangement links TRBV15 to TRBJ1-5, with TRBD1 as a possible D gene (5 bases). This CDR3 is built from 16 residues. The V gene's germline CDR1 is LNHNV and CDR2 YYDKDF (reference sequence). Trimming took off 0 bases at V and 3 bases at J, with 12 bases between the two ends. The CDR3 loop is CATSRDWQGLNQPQHF. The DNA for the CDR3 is TGTGCCACCAGCAGAGATTGGCAGGGCCTCAATCAGCCCCAGCATTTT.

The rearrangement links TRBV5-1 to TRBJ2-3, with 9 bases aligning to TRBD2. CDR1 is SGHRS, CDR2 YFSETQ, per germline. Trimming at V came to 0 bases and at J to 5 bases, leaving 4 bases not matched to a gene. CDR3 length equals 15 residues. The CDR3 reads CASSLGLAERDTQYF. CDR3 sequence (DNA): TGCGCCAGCAGCTTGGGACTAGCGGAGCGAGATACGCAGTATTTT.

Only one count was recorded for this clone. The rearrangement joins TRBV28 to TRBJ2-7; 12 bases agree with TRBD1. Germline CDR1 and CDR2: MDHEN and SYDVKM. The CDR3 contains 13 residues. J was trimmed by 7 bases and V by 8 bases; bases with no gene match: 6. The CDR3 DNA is TGTGCCAGCCGGGACAGGGGGCCGGGGGAGCAGTACTTC. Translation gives CASRDRGPGEQYF.

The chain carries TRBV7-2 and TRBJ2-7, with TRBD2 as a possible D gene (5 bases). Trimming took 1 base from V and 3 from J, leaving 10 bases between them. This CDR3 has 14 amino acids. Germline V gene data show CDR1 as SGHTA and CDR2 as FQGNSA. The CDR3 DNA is TGTGCCAGCAGCTTAGAACGGGGAAACTACGAGCAGTACTTC. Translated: CASSLERGNYEQYF.

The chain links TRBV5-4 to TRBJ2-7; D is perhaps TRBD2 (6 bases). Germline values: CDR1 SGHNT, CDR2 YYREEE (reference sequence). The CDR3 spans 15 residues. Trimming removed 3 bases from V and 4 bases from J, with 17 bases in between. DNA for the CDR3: TGTGCCAGCAGCTCCGGGACTTCCAACCTGTACGAGCAGTACTTC. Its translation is CASSSGTSNLYEQYF. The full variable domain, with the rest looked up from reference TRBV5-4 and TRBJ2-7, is ETGVTQSPTHLIKTRGQQVTLRCSSQSGHNTVSWYQQALGQGPQFIFQYYREEENGRGNFPPRFSGLQFPNYSSELNVNALELDDSALYLCASSSGTSNLYEQYFGPGTRLTVT.

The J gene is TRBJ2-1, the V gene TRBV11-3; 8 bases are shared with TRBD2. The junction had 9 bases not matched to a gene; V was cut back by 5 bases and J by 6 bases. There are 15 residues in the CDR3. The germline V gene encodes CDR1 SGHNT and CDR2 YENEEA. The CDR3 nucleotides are TGTGCCAGCAGCCGCCGGGAGGGGGAAATCAATGAGCAGTTCTTC. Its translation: CASSRREGEINEQFF. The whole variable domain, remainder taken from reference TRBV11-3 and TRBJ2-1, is EAGVVQSPRYKIIEKKQPVAFWCNPISGHNTLYWYLQNLGQGPELLIRYENEEAVDDSQLPKDRFSAERLKGVDSTLKIQPAELGDSAVYLCASSRREGEINEQFFGPGTRLTVL.

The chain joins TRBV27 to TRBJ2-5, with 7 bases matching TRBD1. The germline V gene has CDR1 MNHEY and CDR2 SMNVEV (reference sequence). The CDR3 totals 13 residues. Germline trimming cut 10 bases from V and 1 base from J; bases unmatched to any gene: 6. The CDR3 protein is CATAWDSQETQYF. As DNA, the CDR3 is TGTGCCACTGCATGGGACAGCCAAGAGACCCAGTACTTC.

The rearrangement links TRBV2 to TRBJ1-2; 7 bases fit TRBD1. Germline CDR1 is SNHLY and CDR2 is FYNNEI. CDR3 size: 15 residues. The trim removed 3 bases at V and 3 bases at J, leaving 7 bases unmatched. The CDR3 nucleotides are TGTGCCAGCAGTGAGCGAGACAGGGTGTACTATGGCTACACCTTC. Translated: CASSERDRVYYGYTF.

The CDR3 loop reads CASSLLGGIIPHEQYF. In DNA, the CDR3 is TGTGCCAGCAGTTTATTAGGGGGTATCATCCCTCACGAGCAGTACTTC. V and J are TRBV27 and TRBJ2-7; D is perhaps TRBD1 (6 bases). This CDR3 spans 16 amino acids. Germline V gives CDR1 MNHEY, CDR2 SMNVEV (reference sequence). V was trimmed by 1 base and J by 5 bases, leaving 18 bases between them.